One and the same sample provided the 14 T cell receptor beta chains below, sequenced in a study of cytomegalovirus exposure and HLA in healthy donors. TCRdb's copy holds only in-frame clones and misses some; the assay was immunoSEQ multiplex PCR. The data show over 100,000 clones, with roughly 86% seen just once and more than 2% held by the top ten. Source material: PBMCs. These receptors all come from a woman aged 18-29 years in good health and CMV-seronegative.

V and J are TRBV11-2 and TRBJ1-2, with D possibly TRBD1 on 5 matching bases. Germline CDR1 reads SGHAT; CDR2 reads FQNNGV. The CDR3 is 15 amino acids. The germline V and J ends were trimmed by 3 bases and 0 bases, with 11 bases remaining between them. The CDR3 reads CASSLGPTSNYGYTF. As DNA, the CDR3 is TGTGCCAGCAGCTTGGGGCCTACCTCTAACTATGGCTACACCTTC.

The rearrangement joins TRBV6-5 to TRBJ2-5, with a possible D match to TRBD1 (6 bases). The V end lost 9 bases, the J end lost 2 bases, and 16 bases lay between the germline ends. Germline CDR1 MNHEY, CDR2 SVGAGI. The CDR3 extends over 14 amino acids. The CDR3: CASMRVTGQETQYF. The CDR3 region has the DNA TGTGCCAGTATGCGCGTTACAGGGCAAGAGACCCAGTACTTC.

This chain connects TRBV28 to TRBJ2-5; possible D gene TRBD1, 6 bases. Germline loops: CDR1 MDHEN, CDR2 SYDVKM. The germline V and J ends were trimmed by 4 bases and 5 bases, with 17 bases remaining between them. The CDR3 spans 15 residues. CDR3 region: CASSSRQAIWETQYF. The CDR3 DNA reads TGTGCCAGCAGTTCTAGACAGGCGATTTGGGAGACCCAGTACTTC. The full variable domain, with the rest looked up from reference TRBV28 and TRBJ2-5, is DVKVTQSSRYLVKRTGEKVFLECVQDMDHENMFWYRQDPGLGLRLIYFSYDVKMKEKGDIPEGYSVSREKKERFSLILESASTNQTSMYLCASSSRQAIWETQYFGPGTRLLVL.

The chain has TRBV5-6 and TRBJ2-7; tentatively, D is TRBD2 (5 bases). This CDR3 comprises 14 residues. The V gene's germline CDR1 is SGHDT and CDR2 YYEEEE. Deletions cut 0 bases from V and 0 bases from J, with 7 bases between. The CDR3 region has the DNA TGTGCCAGCAGCTTGGGGAGGAACTCCTACGAGCAGTACTTC. Its protein product is CASSLGRNSYEQYF.

The gene calls are TRBV6-5 and TRBJ1-2, with D possibly TRBD1 on 6 matching bases. Per the germline V gene, CDR1 is MNHEY and CDR2 is SVGAGI. This CDR3 comprises 14 residues. V was trimmed by 6 bases and J by 6 bases, leaving 17 bases between them. CDR3 nucleotides: TGTGCCAGCAGATTAAAGGGGGGGTCAGATGGCTACACCTTC. Its protein is CASRLKGGSDGYTF.

There are a few counts of this clone. This chain joins TRBV7-2 and TRBJ2-7; D gene unclear. Germline assignment: CDR1 SGHTA and CDR2 FQGNSA. V was shortened by 4 bases and J by 7 bases, with 11 bases between the two germline ends. This CDR3 comprises 12 residues. CDR3 in amino acids: CASSSSSHEQYF. CDR3 DNA: TGTGCCAGCAGCTCCTCCAGTCATGAGCAGTACTTC.

This clone was seen once. The rearrangement links TRBV28 to TRBJ2-7; TRBD1 agrees at 9 bases. The CDR3 is 15 amino acids. Germline CDR1 is MDHEN and CDR2 is SYDVKM. The J segment lost 1 base and the V segment lost 4 bases, leaving 5 bases of the junction unmatched. The CDR3 nucleotides are TGTGCCAGCAGTTCACCAGGACAGGGGTCCTACGAGCAGTACTTC. It specifies CASSSPGQGSYEQYF.

CDR3 sequence (DNA): TGTGCCAGCAGCCTCCCCGACAGGGGCAATGAGCAGTTCTTC. Protein product: CASSLPDRGNEQFF. This sequence joins TRBV7-9 and TRBJ2-1; 8 bases are shared with TRBD1. V dropped 5 bases and J dropped 6; count of bases not matched to a gene: 6. Germline values: CDR1 SEHNR, CDR2 FQNEAQ (reference sequence). The CDR3 covers 14 residues.

This chain uses TRBV5-1 with TRBJ2-5, with 14 bases matching TRBD2. After removal of 4 bases from V and 4 bases from J, the junction contained 9 bases not matched to a gene. The CDR3 runs 17 residues. CDR1 and CDR2 (germline): SGHRS, YFSETQ. The CDR3 region is CASSPTSGRAPGETQYF. In nucleotides, the CDR3 is TGCGCCAGCAGCCCGACTAGCGGGAGGGCCCCCGGAGAGACCCAGTACTTC.

The rearrangement uses TRBV7-9 and TRBJ1-4, with D perhaps matching TRBD1 (6 bases). Germline assignment: CDR1 SEHNR and CDR2 FQNEAQ (reference sequence). The CDR3 totals 14 residues. Trimming stripped 0 bases from V and 11 bases from J, with 13 bases between. The CDR3 region is CASSLAGGHGKLFF. The CDR3 bases are TGTGCCAGCAGCTTAGCCGGGGGGCACGGGAAACTGTTTTTT.

V usage is TRBV7-9 and J usage is TRBJ1-2; 7 bases agree with TRBD1. Losses at the gene ends were 4 bases for V and 5 bases for J; bases not matched to a gene: 16. Germline V gene data show CDR1 as SEHNR and CDR2 as FQNEAQ (reference sequence). This CDR3 is built from 17 residues. In DNA form, the CDR3 reads TGTGCCAGCAGCTATGACAGGGTTTACGGCGAACTATATGGCTACACCTTC. Protein: CASSYDRVYGELYGYTF. Using reference TRBV7-9 and TRBJ1-2 for the parts outside the CDR3, the full variable domain is DTGVSQNPRHKITKRGQNVTFRCDPISEHNRLYWYRQTLGQGPEFLTYFQNEAQLEKSRLLSDRFSAERPKGSFSTLEIQRTEQGDSAMYLCASSYDRVYGELYGYTFGSGTRLTVV.

This chain connects TRBV4-3 to TRBJ2-6; perhaps TRBD2 as D (5 bases). Per germline, CDR1 LGHNA and CDR2 YSLEER. CDR3 size: 17 residues. V was trimmed by 1 base and J by 4 bases, leaving 14 bases between them. The CDR3 loop is CASSQAVAKSGANVLTF. DNA for the CDR3: TGCGCCAGCAGCCAAGCGGTAGCGAAATCCGGGGCCAACGTCCTGACTTTC.

The chain uses TRBV6-6 and TRBJ2-3; possible D gene TRBD2, 5 bases. Trimming stripped 2 bases from V and 2 bases from J, with 5 bases between. This CDR3 is 13 amino acids long. Per the germline V gene, CDR1 is MNHNY and CDR2 is SVGAGI (reference sequence). The CDR3 is CASSYRDTDTQYF. CDR3 sequence (DNA): TGTGCCAGCAGTTACCGGGACACAGATACGCAGTATTTT.

This clone was seen a few times. The chain recombines TRBV7-6 with TRBJ1-6; D perhaps matches TRBD1 (5 bases). The germline CDR1 and CDR2 sequences are SGHVS and FNYEAQ. Trimming removed 3 bases from V and 8 bases from J, with 11 bases in between. The CDR3 has 14 amino acids. CDR3 DNA sequence: TGTGCCAGCAGCTTTGACGCGGGGGATTCACCCCTCCACTTT. It specifies CASSFDAGDSPLHF.